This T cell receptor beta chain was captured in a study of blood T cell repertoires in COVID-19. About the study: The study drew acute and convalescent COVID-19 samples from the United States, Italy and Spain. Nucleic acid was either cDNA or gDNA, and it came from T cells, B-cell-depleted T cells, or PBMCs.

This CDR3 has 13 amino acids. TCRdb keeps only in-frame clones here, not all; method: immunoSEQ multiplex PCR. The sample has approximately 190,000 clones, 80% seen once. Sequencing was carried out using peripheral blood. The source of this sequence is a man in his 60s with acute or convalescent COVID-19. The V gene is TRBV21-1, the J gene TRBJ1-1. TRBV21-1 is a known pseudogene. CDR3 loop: CASSKVSECEAFF. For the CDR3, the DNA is TGTGCCAGCAGCAAAGTTTCGGAGTGTGAAGCTTTCTTT.